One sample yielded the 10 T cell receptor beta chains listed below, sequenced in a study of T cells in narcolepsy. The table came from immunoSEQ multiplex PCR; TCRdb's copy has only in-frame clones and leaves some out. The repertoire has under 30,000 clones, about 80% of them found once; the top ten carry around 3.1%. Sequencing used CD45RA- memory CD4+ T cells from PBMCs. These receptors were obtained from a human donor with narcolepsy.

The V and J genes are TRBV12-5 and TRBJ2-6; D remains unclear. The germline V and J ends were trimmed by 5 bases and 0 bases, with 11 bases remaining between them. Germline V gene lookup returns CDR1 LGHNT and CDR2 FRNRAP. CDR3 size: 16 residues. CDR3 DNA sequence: TGTGCTAGTGGTAAAGATTCCAACTCTGGGGCCAACGTCCTGACTTTC. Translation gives CASGKDSNSGANVLTF. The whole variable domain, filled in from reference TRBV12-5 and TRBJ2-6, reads DARVTQTPRHKVTEMGQEVTMRCQPILGHNTVFWYRQTMMQGLELLAYFRNRAPLDDSGMPKDRFSAEMPDATLATLKIQPSEPRDSAVYFCASGKDSNSGANVLTFGAGSRLTVL.

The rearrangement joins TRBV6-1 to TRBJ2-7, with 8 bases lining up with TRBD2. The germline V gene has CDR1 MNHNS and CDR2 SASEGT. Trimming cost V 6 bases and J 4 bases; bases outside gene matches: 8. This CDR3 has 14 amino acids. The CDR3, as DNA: TGTGCCAGCAGCAAGTCGGGGGGGTTATACGAGCAGTACTTC. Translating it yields CASSKSGGLYEQYF.

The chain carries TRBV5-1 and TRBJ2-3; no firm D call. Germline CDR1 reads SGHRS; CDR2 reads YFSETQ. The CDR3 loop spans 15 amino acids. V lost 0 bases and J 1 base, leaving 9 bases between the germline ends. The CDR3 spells CASSLDGQRTDTQYF. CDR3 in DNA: TGCGCCAGCAGCTTGGACGGCCAACGCACAGATACGCAGTATTTT. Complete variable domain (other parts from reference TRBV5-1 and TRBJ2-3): KAGVTQTPRYLIKTRGQQVTLSCSPISGHRSVSWYQQTPGQGLQFLFEYFSETQRNKGNFPGRFSGRQFSNSRSEMNVSTLELGDSALYLCASSLDGQRTDTQYFGPGTRLTVL.

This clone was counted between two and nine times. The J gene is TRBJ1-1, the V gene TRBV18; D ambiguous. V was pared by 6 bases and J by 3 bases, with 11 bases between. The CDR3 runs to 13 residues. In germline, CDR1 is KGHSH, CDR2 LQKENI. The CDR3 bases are TGTGCCAGCTCCCTTGACACCCACACTGAAGCTTTCTTT. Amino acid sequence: CASSLDTHTEAFF.

Here the CDR3 DNA reads TGTGCCTGGAGTGTCGGAGTTGGCTACACCTTC. This translates into CAWSVGVGYTF. The chain employs TRBV30 and TRBJ1-2; D is ambiguous. This CDR3 is built from 11 residues. The ends were cut back, 0 bases at V and 7 bases at J, with 6 bases in the middle. From germline, CDR1 is GTSNPN and CDR2 SVGIG (reference sequence).

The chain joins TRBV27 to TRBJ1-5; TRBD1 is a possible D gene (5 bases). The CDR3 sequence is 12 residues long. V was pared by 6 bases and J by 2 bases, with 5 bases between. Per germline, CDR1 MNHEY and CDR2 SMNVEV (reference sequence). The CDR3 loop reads CASRQGNQPQHF. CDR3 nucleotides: TGTGCCAGCAGACAGGGCAATCAGCCCCAGCATTTT.

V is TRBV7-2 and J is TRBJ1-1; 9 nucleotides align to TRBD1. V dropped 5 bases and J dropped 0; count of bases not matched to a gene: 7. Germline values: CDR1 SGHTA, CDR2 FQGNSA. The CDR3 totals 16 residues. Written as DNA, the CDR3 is TGTGCCAGCAGCGTAACAGGGGGCTCGTTGAACACTGAAGCTTTCTTT. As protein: CASSVTGGSLNTEAFF.

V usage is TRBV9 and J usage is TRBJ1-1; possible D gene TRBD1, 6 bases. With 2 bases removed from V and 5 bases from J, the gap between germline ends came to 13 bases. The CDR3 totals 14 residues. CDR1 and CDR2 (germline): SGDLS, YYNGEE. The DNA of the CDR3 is TGTGCCAGCAGCGTCGGACAGTGGGGGACTGAAGCTTTCTTT. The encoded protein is CASSVGQWGTEAFF.

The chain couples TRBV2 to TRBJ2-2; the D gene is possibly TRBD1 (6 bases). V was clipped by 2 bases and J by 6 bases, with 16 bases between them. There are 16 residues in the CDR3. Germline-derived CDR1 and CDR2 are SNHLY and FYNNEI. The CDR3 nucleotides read TGTGCCAGCAGTGAACGGCAGGGGTGGTTTGCCGGGGAGCTGTTTTTT. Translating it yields CASSERQGWFAGELFF.

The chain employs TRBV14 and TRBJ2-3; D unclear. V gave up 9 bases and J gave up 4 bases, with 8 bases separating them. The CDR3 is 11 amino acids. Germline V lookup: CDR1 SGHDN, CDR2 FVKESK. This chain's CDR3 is CASGVADTQYF. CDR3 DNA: TGTGCCAGTGGGGTCGCAGATACGCAGTATTTT.